The subject of this entry is one TCR beta chain. No antigen is known for it. After removal of 3 bases from V and 4 bases from J, the junction contained 5 bases not matched to a gene. This CDR3 is 14 amino acids long. Germline CDR1 LNHDA, CDR2 SQIVND (reference sequence). Clones were read by immunoSEQ multiplex PCR, and TCRdb kept only the in-frame ones, dropping some. The sample shows some 1.5 million clones, 95% to 99% of them seen only once. This sample stems from a study of shared clonotypes between healthy human individuals. Study details: The study used three CD4 naive, three CD4 memory, two CD8 naive and one CD8 memory plate per donor.

Points from the study as a whole: Generally, estimated richness proved larger in naive subsets than it did in memory subsets. Naive CD4 clonotypes overlapped across several donors at roughly 5%.

Sequencing input: naive CD4+ T cells sorted from blood. Stated subset: CD45RA+ positively selected. The clonotype was recovered from a man aged 25 to 40 in good health. The V call is TRBV19, the J call TRBJ2-7, with 8 bases matching TRBD2. CDR3 in DNA: TGTGCCAGTAGTATCGGGAGGGCCAAATACGAGCAGTACTTC. This sequence encodes CASSIGRAKYEQYF.